Below, 5 T cell receptor beta chains from the same sample are listed, as sequenced in a study of technical replicates of blood from several donors. Here immunoSEQ multiplex PCR was the method, and the copy in TCRdb shows in-frame clones only, minus some. The sample holds tens of thousands of clones; about 91% are singletons and the top ten take approximately 0.25%. Source material: T cells isolated from PBMCs. The receptors were gathered from a human donor in good health.

The chain couples TRBV6-1 to TRBJ1-1; perhaps TRBD1 as D (6 bases). The CDR3 runs 14 residues. CDR1 and CDR2 from the germline V gene are MNHNS and SASEGT. V lost 6 bases and J 4 bases, leaving 15 bases between the germline ends. CDR3 region: CASRGTSLLTEAFF. The CDR3 DNA reads as TGTGCCAGCAGGGGGACATCCCTACTCACTGAAGCTTTCTTT.

This clone appeared a single time. The gene calls are TRBV11-2 and TRBJ2-5, with 8 bases aligning to TRBD1. The V gene end was trimmed by 0 bases and the J gene end by 5 bases; junction bases not matched to a gene: 11. There are 17 residues in the CDR3. CDR1 is SGHAT, CDR2 FQNNGV, per germline. CDR3: CASSLDSQGGFLETQYF. The CDR3 coding sequence is TGTGCCAGCAGCTTAGATTCACAGGGGGGCTTCTTGGAGACCCAGTACTTC.

Only a few counts were recorded for this clone. The same CDR3 is also encoded by other DNA sequences in this sample. This chain joins TRBV13 and TRBJ1-1; D might be TRBD1 (5 bases). The CDR3 consists of 13 residues. From germline, CDR1 is PRHDT and CDR2 FYEKMQ (reference sequence). V lost 5 bases to trimming and J lost 1 base, with 8 bases between them. CDR3: CASSPTGNTEAFF. The DNA for the CDR3 is TGTGCCAGCAGCCCTACAGGGAACACTGAAGCTTTCTTT.

The genes are TRBV6-6 and TRBJ1-3; perhaps TRBD1 as D (5 bases). CDR3 length equals 16 residues. The germline V gene encodes CDR1 MNHNY and CDR2 SVGAGI (reference sequence). Trimming took off 6 bases at V and 2 bases at J, with 17 bases between the two ends. CDR3 DNA sequence: TGTGCCAGCAGGGGTCGTGGGACTGCTGCTGGAAACACCATATATTTT. It translates to CASRGRGTAAGNTIYF.

The V gene is TRBV7-3, the J gene TRBJ1-2; D is undetermined. Germline V gene sequence: CDR1 SGHTA, CDR2 FQGTGA. The CDR3 has 17 residues. Trimming took off 5 bases at V and 1 base at J, with 20 bases between the two ends. This CDR3 reads CASSLSPDGLLNYGYTF. CDR3 bases: TGTGCCAGCAGCCTATCCCCAGACGGACTACTTAACTATGGCTACACCTTC.